The clone carrying this T cell receptor (beta chain) was recorded a few times. The PCR made use of 60 Vbeta and 13 Jbeta primers. Clones were sequenced by immunoSEQ multiplex PCR, and TCRdb holds only the in-frame ones, with some missing. The profile shows under 150,000 clones, over 60% of them singletons. This sample is drawn from a study of cytomegalovirus exposure and HLA in healthy donors. This CDR3 region has 14 residues. The V end lost 3 bases, the J end lost 3 bases, and 9 bases lay between the germline ends. The germline gives CDR1 MNHEY, CDR2 SMNVEV (reference sequence). This clonotype originated in a man aged 30 to 45 in good health and CMV-seropositive. Sequencing was done on a sample of PBMCs. The chain carries TRBV27 and TRBJ1-5; D perhaps matches TRBD1 (6 bases). CDR3 nucleotide sequence: TGTGCCAGCAGTTTCCGGGACAACAATCAGCCCCAGCATTTT. It translates to CASSFRDNNQPQHF.